The clone carrying this TCR beta chain came up a few times. This sample is drawn from a study of human T cells and chemical hapten exposure. The time point here: patch test 1, 2 weeks after DPC sensitization. As to treatment: therapeutic diphenylcyclopropenone sensitization with weekly scalp DPC. One entry per CDR3 protein results from TCRdb running MiXCR on the RACE reads. This sample has around 71,000 distinct CDR3 sequences, with over 7.5% found just once. This material consisted of whole blood, taken in connection with sensitization to the hapten diphenylcyclopropenone (DPC). The TCR sequence derives from a woman in her thirties or forties with alopecia areata. Some clones in this sample may be carry-over from other donors' samples.

Written as DNA, the CDR3 is TGTGCCAGCTCACCGGGCCAACACTCTGGAAACACCATATATTTT. This codes for CASSPGQHSGNTIYF. This chain joins TRBV18 and TRBJ1-3, with D uncertain. Germline CDR1 is KGHSH and CDR2 is LQKENI. Between the trimmed V and J ends, which lost 3 bases and 0 bases, there was a span of 9 bases. CDR3 length: 15 residues.